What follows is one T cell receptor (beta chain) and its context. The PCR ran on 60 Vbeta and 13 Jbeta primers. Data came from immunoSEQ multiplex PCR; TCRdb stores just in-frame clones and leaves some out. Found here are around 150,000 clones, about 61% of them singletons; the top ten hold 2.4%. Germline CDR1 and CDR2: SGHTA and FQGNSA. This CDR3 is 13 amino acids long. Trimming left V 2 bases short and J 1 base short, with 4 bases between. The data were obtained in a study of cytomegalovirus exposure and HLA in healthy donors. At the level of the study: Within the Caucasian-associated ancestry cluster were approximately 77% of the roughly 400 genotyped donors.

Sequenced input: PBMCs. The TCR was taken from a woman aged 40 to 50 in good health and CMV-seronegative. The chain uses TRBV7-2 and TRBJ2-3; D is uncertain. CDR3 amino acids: CASSLSRTDTQYF. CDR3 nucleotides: TGTGCCAGCAGCTTAAGCCGCACAGATACGCAGTATTTT.